The clone carrying this T cell receptor beta chain showed up many times. Its antigen remains unidentified. Synthesis of cDNA was carried out by template-switch 5'RACE. The reaction used 10-nucleotide random UMIs. Each CDR3 protein gets one entry after TCRdb re-called the 5' RACE reads with MiXCR. The sample contains about 33,000 distinct CDR3 sequences, about 1.6% of which appear only once. The V gene's germline CDR1 is SGHAT and CDR2 FQNNGV. V lost 5 bases and J 0 bases, leaving 11 bases between the germline ends. The CDR3 is 15 amino acids. The sample originates from a study of neurological immune-mediated disorders. Study findings and constraints: Clinical and MRI features did not associate with the cluster found in multiple sclerosis patients. Among 34 multiple sclerosis patients, phylogenetic grouping put the repertoires of 18 into a single related-CDR3 cluster, a possible signature.

The starting material, 2 million PBMCs stored at -80 C, gave rise to the unsorted libraries. The TCR sequence derives from a woman aged 30 to 39 with multiple sclerosis. The sample was PBMCs. The chain is built from TRBV11-2 and TRBJ1-3; D call uncertain. The CDR3 nucleotides are TGTGCCAGCAGCCGGACTCCCGTCTCTGGAAACACCATATATTTT. Translated, it gives CASSRTPVSGNTIYF.